The text below deals with one T cell receptor beta chain. The CDR3 runs to 13 residues. The V gene's germline CDR1 is SGHVS and CDR2 FQNEAQ. V dropped 5 bases and J dropped 4; count of bases not matched to a gene: 4. The data stem from a study of control samples from healthy donors and cancer patients. Clones were sequenced by immunoSEQ multiplex PCR, and TCRdb holds only the in-frame ones, with some missing. Of some 210,000 clones listed, about 89% were seen once; the top ten hold 1.8%. The rearrangement uses TRBV7-8 and TRBJ2-5, with TRBD1 identical over 7 bases. Sequencing used blood. The source of this sequence is a man younger than 45 in good health. The CDR3 bases are TGTGCCAGCAGCCCCCGGGACAGAGAGACCCAGTACTTC. Protein: CASSPRDRETQYF.